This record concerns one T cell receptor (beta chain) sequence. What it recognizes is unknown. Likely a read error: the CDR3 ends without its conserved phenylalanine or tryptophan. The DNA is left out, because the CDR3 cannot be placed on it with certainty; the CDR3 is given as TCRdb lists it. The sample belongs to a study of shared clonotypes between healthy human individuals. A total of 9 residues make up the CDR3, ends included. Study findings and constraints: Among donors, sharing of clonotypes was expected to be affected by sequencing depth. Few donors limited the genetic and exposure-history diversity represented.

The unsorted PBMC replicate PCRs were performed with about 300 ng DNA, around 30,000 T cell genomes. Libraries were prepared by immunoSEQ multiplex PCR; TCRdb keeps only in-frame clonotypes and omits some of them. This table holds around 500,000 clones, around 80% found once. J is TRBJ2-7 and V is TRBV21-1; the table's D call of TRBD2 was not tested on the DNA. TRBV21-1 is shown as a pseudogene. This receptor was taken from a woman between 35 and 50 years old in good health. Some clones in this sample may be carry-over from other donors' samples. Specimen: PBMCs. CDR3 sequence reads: CASSPFFEA.